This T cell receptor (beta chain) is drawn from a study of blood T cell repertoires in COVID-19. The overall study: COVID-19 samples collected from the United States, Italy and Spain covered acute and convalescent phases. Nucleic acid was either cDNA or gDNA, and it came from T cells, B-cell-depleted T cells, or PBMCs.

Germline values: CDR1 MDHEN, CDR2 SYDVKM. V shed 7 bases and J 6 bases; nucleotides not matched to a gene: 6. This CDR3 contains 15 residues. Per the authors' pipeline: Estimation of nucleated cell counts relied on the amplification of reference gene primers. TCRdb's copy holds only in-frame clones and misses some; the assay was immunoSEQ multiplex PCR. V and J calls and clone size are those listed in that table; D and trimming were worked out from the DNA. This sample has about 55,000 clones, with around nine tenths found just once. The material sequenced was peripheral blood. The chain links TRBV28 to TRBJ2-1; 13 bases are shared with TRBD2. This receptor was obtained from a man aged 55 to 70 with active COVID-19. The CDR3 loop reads CASIPGTSGINEQFF. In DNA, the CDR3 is TGTGCCAGCATCCCCGGGACTAGCGGGATCAATGAGCAGTTCTTC.